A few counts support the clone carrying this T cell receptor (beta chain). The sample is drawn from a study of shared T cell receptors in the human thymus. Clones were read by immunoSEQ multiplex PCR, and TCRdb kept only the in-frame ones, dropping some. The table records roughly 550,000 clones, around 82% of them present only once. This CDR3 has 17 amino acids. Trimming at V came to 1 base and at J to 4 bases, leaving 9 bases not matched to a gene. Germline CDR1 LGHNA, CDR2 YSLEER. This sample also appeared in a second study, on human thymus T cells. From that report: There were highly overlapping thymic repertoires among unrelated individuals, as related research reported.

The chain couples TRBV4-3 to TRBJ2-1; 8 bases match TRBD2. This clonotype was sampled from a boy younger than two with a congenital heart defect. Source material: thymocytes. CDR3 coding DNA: TGCGCCAGCAGCCAAGGAAGCGGGAGTCCCCGATACAATGAGCAGTTCTTC. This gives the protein CASSQGSGSPRYNEQFF.